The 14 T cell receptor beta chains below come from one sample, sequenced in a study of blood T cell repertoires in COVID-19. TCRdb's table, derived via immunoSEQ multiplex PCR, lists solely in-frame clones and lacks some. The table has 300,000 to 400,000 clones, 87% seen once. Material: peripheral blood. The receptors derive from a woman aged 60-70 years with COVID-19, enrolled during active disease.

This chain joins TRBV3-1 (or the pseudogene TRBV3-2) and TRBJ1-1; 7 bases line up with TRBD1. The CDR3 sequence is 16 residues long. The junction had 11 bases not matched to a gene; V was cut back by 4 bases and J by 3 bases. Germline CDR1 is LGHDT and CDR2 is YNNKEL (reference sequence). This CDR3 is CASSPTGRTMYTEAFF. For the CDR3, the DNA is TGTGCCAGCAGCCCGACAGGGCGGACGATGTACACTGAAGCTTTCTTT.

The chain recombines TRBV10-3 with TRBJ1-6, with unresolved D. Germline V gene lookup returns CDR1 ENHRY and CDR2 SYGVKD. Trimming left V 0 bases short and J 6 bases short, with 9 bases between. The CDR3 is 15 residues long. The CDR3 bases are TGTGCCATCAGTGAGTCCGTTGCGGGTAATTCACCCCTCCACTTT. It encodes CAISESVAGNSPLHF.

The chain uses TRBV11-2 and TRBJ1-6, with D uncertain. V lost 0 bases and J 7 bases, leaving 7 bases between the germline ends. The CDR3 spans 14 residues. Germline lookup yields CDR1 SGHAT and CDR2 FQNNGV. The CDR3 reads CASSLDPGNSPLHF. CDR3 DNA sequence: TGTGCCAGCAGCTTAGATCCAGGAAATTCACCCCTCCACTTT.

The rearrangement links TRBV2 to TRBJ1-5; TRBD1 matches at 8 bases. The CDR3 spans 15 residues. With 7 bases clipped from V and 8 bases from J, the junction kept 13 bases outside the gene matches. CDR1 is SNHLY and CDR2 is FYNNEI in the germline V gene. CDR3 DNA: TGTGCCAGCACCCTGACAGGGGTACGGAAAGAGCCCCAGCATTTT. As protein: CASTLTGVRKEPQHF. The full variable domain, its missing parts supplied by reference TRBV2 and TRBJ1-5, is EPEVTQTPSHQVTQMGQEVILRCVPISNHLYFYWYRQILGQKVEFLVSFYNNEISEKSEIFDDQFSVERPDGSNFTLKIRSTKLEDSAMYFCASTLTGVRKEPQHFGDGTRLSIL.

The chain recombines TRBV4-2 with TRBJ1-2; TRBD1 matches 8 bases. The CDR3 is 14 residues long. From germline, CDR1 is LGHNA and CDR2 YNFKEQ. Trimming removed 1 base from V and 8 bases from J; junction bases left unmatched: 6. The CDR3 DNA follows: TGTGCCAGCAGCCAAGGGTTTAACAGGGGGGGCTACACCTTC. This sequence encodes CASSQGFNRGGYTF.

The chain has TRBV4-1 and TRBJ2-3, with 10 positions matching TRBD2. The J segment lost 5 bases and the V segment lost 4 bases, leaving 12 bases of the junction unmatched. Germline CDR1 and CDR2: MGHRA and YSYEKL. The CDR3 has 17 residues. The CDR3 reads CASSRRYSGGPQDTQYF. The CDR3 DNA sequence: TGCGCCAGCAGCCGTAGGTATAGCGGGGGGCCTCAAGATACGCAGTATTTT.

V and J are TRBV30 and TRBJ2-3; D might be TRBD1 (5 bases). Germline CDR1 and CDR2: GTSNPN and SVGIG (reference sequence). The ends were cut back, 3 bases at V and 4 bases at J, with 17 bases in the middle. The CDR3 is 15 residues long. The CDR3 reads CAWRRRGQAPDTQYF. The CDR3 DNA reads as TGTGCCTGGAGGAGAAGGGGCCAAGCCCCAGATACGCAGTATTTT.

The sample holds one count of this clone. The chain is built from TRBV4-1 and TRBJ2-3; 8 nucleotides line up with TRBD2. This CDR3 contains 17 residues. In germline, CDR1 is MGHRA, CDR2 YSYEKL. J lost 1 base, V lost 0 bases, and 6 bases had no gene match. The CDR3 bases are TGCGCCAGCAGCCAAGATAGTTACGGGGGGGGCACAGATACGCAGTATTTT. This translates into CASSQDSYGGGTDTQYF.

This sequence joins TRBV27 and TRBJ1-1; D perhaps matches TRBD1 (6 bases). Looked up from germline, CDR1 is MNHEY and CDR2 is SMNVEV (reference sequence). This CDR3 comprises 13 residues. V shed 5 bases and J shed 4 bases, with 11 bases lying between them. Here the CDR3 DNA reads TGTGCCAGCAGTCCAAGGGGGAGCACTGAAGCTTTCTTT. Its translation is CASSPRGSTEAFF.

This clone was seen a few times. In DNA, the CDR3 is TGTGCCAGCAGTTTAGTAGCAACGAACACTGAAGCTTTCTTT. Protein sequence: CASSLVATNTEAFF. The chain has TRBV28 and TRBJ1-1; no clear D gene. Germline V gives CDR1 MDHEN, CDR2 SYDVKM. The CDR3 has 14 amino acids. Trimming took 2 bases from V and 1 from J, leaving 8 bases between them.

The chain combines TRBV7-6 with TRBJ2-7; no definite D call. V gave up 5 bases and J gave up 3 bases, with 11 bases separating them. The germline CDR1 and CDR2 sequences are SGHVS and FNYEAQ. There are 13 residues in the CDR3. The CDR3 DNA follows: TGTGCCAGCAGCCCGAGCCCAAACTACGAGCAGTACTTC. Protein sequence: CASSPSPNYEQYF.

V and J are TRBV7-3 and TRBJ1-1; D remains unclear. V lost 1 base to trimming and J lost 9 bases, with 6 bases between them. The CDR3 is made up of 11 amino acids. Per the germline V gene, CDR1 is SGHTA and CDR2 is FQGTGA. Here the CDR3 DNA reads TGTGCCAGCAGCTTAAGAGTCCAAGCTTTCTTT. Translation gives CASSLRVQAFF.

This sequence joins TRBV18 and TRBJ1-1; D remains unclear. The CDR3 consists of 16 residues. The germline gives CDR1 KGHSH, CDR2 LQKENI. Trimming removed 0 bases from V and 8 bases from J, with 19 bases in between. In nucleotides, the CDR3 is TGTGCCAGCTCACCACCATGGCAGCCGAATCCAGGAGAAGCTTTCTTT. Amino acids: CASSPPWQPNPGEAFF. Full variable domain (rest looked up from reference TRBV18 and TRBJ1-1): NAGVMQNPRHLVRRRGQEARLRCSPMKGHSHVYWYRQLPEEGLKFMVYLQKENIIDESGMPKERFSAEFPKEGPSILRIQQVVRGDSAAYFCASSPPWQPNPGEAFFGQGTRLTVV.

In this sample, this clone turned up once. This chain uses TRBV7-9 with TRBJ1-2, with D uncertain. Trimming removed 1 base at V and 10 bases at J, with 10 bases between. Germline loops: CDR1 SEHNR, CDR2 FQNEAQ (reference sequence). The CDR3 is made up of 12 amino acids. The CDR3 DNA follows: TGTGCCAGCAGCTTAGATTTCCCTTTCTACACCTTC. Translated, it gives CASSLDFPFYTF.